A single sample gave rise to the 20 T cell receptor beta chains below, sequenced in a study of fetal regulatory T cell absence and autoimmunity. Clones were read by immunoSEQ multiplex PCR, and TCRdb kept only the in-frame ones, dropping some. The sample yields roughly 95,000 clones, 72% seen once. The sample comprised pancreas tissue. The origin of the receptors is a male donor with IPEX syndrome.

The DNA of the CDR3 is TGTGCCAGCAGTTCCGGGACAGGGCCTTTTCGGCCCCAGCATTTT. Translation gives CASSSGTGPFRPQHF. The chain is built from TRBV7-9 and TRBJ1-5, with 9 bases lining up with TRBD1. The trim removed 6 bases at V and 9 bases at J, leaving 12 bases unmatched. The length of the CDR3 is 15 residues. Germline V gene sequence: CDR1 SEHNR, CDR2 FQNEAQ (reference sequence).

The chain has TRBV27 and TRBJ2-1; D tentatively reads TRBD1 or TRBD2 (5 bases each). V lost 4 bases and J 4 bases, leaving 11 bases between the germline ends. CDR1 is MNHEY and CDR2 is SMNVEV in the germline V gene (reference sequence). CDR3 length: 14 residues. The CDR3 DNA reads TGTGCCAGCAGTTGGGGCGGGCCTTACAATGAGCAGTTCTTC. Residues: CASSWGGPYNEQFF.

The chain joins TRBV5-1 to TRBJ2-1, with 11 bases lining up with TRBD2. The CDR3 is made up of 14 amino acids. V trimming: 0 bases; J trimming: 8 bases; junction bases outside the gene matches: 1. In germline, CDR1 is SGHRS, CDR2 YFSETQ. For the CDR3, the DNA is TGCGCCAGCAGCTTGGATAGCGGGGGGGATGAGCAGTTCTTC. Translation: CASSLDSGGDEQFF. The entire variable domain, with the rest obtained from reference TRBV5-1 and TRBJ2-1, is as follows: KAGVTQTPRYLIKTRGQQVTLSCSPISGHRSVSWYQQTPGQGLQFLFEYFSETQRNKGNFPGRFSGRQFSNSRSEMNVSTLELGDSALYLCASSLDSGGDEQFFGPGTRLTVL.

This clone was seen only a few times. CDR3 region: CASSHDRETQYF. Here the CDR3 DNA reads TGTGCCAGCAGTCACGACCGAGAGACCCAGTACTTC. V gene TRBV27 combines with J gene TRBJ2-5; D not certain. Trimming shortened V by 5 bases and J by 4 bases, and 8 bases separated the two germline ends. In germline, CDR1 is MNHEY, CDR2 SMNVEV (reference sequence). The CDR3 sequence is 12 residues long.

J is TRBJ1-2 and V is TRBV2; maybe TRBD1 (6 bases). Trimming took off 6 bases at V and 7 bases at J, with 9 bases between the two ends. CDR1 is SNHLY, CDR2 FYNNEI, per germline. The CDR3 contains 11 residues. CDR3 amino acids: CASSTGPGYTF. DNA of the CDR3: TGTGCCAGCAGCACAGGGCCTGGCTACACCTTC.

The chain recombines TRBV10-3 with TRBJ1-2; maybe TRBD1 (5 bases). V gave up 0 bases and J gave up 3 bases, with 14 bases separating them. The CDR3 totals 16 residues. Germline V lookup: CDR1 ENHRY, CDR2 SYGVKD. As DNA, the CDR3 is TGTGCCATCAGTGAGTCGATTACAGGAGGGGACTATGGCTACACCTTC. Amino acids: CAISESITGGDYGYTF.

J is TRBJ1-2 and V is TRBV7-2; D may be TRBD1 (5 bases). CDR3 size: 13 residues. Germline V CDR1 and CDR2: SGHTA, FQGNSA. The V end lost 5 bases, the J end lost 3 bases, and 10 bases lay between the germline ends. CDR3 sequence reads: CASSRQGDYGYTF. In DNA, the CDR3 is TGTGCCAGCAGCCGACAAGGGGACTATGGCTACACCTTC. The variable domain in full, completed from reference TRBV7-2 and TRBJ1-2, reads GAGVSQSPSNKVTEKGKDVELRCDPISGHTALYWYRQSLGQGLEFLIYFQGNSAPDKSGLPSDRFSAERTGGSVSTLTIQRTQQEDSAVYLCASSRQGDYGYTFGSGTRLTVV.

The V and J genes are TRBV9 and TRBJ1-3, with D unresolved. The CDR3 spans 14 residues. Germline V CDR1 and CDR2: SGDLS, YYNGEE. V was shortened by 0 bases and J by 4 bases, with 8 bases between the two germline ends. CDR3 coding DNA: TGTGCCAGCAGCGTAGGAGGGAGAGGAAACACCATATATTTT. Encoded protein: CASSVGGRGNTIYF.

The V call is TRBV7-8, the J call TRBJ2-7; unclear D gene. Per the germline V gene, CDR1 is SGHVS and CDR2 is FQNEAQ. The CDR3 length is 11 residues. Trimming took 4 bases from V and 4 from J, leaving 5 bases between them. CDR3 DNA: TGTGCCAGCAGCTACCTATACGAGCAGTACTTC. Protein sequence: CASSYLYEQYF.

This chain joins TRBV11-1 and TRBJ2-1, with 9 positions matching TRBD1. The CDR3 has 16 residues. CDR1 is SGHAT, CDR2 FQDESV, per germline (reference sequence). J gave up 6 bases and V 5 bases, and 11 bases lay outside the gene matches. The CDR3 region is CASSRGHRGLINEQFF. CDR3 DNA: TGTGCCAGCAGCCGCGGGCACAGGGGGCTAATCAATGAGCAGTTCTTC.

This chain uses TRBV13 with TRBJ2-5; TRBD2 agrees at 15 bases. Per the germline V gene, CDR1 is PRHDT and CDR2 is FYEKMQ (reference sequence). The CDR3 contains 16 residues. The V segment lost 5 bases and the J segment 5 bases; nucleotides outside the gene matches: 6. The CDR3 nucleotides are TGTGCCAGCAGCCCCTGGACTAGCGGGAGGGAGGAGACCCAGTACTTC. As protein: CASSPWTSGREETQYF.

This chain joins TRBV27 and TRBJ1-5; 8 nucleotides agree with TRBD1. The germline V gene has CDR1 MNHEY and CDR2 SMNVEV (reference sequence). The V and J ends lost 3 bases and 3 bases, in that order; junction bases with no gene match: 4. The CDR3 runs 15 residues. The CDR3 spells CASSFGTGPNQPQHF. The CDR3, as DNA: TGTGCCAGCAGTTTTGGGACAGGTCCCAATCAGCCCCAGCATTTT.

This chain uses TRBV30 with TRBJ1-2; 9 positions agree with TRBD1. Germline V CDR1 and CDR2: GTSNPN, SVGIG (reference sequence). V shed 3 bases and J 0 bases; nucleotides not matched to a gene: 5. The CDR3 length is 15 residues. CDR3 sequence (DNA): TGTGCCTGGAGAGAGGACAGGGGAGCTAACTATGGCTACACCTTC. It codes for CAWREDRGANYGYTF.

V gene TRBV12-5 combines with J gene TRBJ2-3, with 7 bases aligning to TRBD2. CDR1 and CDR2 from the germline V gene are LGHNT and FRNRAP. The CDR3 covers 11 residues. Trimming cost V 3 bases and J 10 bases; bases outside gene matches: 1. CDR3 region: CASGLAGSQYF. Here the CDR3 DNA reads TGTGCTAGTGGTTTAGCGGGGTCGCAGTATTTT.

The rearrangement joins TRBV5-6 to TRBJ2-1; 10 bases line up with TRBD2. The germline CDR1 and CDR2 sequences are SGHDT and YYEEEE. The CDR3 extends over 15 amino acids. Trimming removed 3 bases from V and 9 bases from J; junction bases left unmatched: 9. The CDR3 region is CASSSLAGLQGEQFF. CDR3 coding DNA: TGTGCCAGCAGCTCACTAGCGGGACTTCAGGGTGAGCAGTTCTTC.

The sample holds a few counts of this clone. CDR3: CASSPPLSGNSYEQYF. The CDR3 coding sequence is TGTGCCAGCAGCCCGCCCCTTAGCGGGAACTCCTACGAGCAGTACTTC. The chain employs TRBV13 and TRBJ2-7; 8 nucleotides align to TRBD2. This CDR3 has 16 amino acids. Losses at the gene ends were 5 bases for V and 0 bases for J; bases not matched to a gene: 9. Germline values: CDR1 PRHDT, CDR2 FYEKMQ (reference sequence).

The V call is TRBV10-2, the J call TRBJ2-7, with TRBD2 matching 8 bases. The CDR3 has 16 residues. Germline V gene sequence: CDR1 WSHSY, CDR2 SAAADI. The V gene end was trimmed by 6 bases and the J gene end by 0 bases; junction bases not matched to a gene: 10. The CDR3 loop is CASSYPSGRSSYEQYF. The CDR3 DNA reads TGCGCCAGCAGCTATCCTAGCGGGCGGAGCTCCTACGAGCAGTACTTC.

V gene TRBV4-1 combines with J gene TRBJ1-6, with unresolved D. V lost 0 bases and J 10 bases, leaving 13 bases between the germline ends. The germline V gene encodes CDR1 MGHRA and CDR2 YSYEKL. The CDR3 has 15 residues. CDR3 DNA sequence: TGCGCCAGCAGCCAAGAGGTTGATCACCTATCACCCCTCCACTTT. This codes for CASSQEVDHLSPLHF.

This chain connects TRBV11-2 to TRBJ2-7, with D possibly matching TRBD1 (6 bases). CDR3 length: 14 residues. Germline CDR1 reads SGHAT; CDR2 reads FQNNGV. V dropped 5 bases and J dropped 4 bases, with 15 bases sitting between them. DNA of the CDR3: TGTGCCAGCAGCGGTAGGACAGCACCTTACGAGCAGTACTTC. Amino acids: CASSGRTAPYEQYF. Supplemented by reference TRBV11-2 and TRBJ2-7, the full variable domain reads EAGVAQSPRYKIIEKRQSVAFWCNPISGHATLYWYQQILGQGPKLLIQFQNNGVVDDSQLPKDRFSAERLKGVDSTLKIQPAKLEDSAVYLCASSGRTAPYEQYFGPGTRLTVT.

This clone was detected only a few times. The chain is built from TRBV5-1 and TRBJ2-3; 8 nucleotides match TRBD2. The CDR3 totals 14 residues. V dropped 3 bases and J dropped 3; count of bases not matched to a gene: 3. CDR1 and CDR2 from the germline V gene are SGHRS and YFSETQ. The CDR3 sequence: CASSSASGTDTQYF. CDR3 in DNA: TGCGCCAGCAGCTCTGCTAGCGGGACAGATACGCAGTATTTT. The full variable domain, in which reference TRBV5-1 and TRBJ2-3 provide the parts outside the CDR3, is KAGVTQTPRYLIKTRGQQVTLSCSPISGHRSVSWYQQTPGQGLQFLFEYFSETQRNKGNFPGRFSGRQFSNSRSEMNVSTLELGDSALYLCASSSASGTDTQYFGPGTRLTVL.